This T cell receptor (beta chain) came from a study of blood T cell repertoires in COVID-19. Study-level information: The study drew acute and convalescent COVID-19 samples from the United States, Italy and Spain. T cells, B-cell-depleted T cells, or PBMCs provided the cDNA or gDNA that served as material.

This CDR3 is 15 amino acids long. With 0 bases removed from V and 2 bases from J, the gap between germline ends came to 10 bases. CDR1 and CDR2 (germline): SGHNT, YYREEE (reference sequence). In the original analysis: Reference gene primer amplification in the assay estimated nucleated cell counts. Measured with immunoSEQ multiplex PCR; TCRdb has only the in-frame clones, and not every one. D and trimming were read from the DNA, whereas the V and J calls and clone size are those reported in that table. The sample carries around 300,000 clones, 75% to 90% recorded once. This TCR derives from a woman aged 40 to 49 with acute or convalescent COVID-19. The V call is TRBV5-4, the J call TRBJ2-3, with D possibly TRBD1 on 6 matching bases. Sequencing was performed on peripheral blood. CDR3 region: CASSLDWTVTDTQYF. In DNA form, the CDR3 reads TGTGCCAGCAGCTTGGATTGGACAGTCACAGATACGCAGTATTTT.